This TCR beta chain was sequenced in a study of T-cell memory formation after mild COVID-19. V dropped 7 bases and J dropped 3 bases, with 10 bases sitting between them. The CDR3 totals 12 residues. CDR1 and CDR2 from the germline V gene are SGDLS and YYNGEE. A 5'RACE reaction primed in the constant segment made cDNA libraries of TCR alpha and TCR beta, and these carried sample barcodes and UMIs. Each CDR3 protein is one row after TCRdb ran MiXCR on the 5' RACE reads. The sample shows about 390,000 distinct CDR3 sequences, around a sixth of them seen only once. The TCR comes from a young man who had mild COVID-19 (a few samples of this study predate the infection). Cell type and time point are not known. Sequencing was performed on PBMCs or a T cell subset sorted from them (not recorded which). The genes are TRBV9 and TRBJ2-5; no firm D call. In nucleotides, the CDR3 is TGTGCCAGCTCTCCCTGGGAAGAGACCCAGTACTTC. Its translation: CASSPWEETQYF.